This entry features one TCR beta chain sequence. This clone was seen repeatedly, ten times or more. Its antigen remains undetermined. Base qualities are not recorded, but no much larger clone differs from it by a single base. On the day of marrow donation, related bone marrow donors gave peripheral blood samples. Mononuclear cells from peripheral blood and bone marrow were separated by Ficoll-Hypaque density centrifugation and then cryopreserved. TRB sequencing used genomic DNA with the immunoSEQ assay at survey resolution or the hsTCRB kit. The authors' analysis ran thus. The immunoSEQ software handled initial read processing, and the LymphoSeq R package was used for repertoire analyses. For each TRB dataset, clonality was calculated as 1 minus normalized Shannon entropy, and the Gini coefficient was computed as well. To infer phenotypes in unsorted samples, TRB sequences from sorted subsets of the recipient or donor were mapped onto the unsorted samples of the same recipient. The table was pulled from immuneACCESS by TCRdb, which kept in-frame rearrangements only. Such tables lose some clones; where checked, under half of the loss comes from unresolved V genes, and the rest has no known cause. The DNA gave D and trimming, while V, J and clone size come from that table. The table puts roughly 35,000 clones in this sample, none counted just once. The top ten clones comprise roughly 1.3% of the sample.

This sample was included in a study of T cells after posttransplantation cyclophosphamide (TCRdb year 2016). Notes on the research overall: Using TRB sequencing, the study followed how the T cell repertoire rebuilt after myeloablative bone marrow transplantation with posttransplantation cyclophosphamide given as GVHD prophylaxis. TRB sequencing was performed on blood from all 35 or so PTCy patients with 1-year posttransplant specimens. TRB sequencing was also done on up to about 3 additional blood samples from 2 to 5.2 years after transplant in 3 patients, and on pretransplant blood from a handful of patients. TRA and TRB clonality were tightly correlated in about ten samples, so subsequent TCR analyses focused on TRB only. Antigen receptor sequencing covered samples from roughly 35 PTCy-treated patients and 16 of their related bone marrow donors. Public TRB sequences were searched against a database of over 3,000 sequences associated with responses to pathogens, tumor antigens, self-antigens and alloantigens.

The investigation overall reported the following: Donor-recipient similarity was low at 1-2 months but rose over the first year, and later blood repertoires were often dominated by donor CD8+ memory clones. Across some 45 patients, TRB clonality was highly associated with recipient CMV seropositivity and CMV reactivation, and PTCy diversity was similar to diversity in CNI/methotrexate controls. The TRB repertoires of T cells infiltrating skin or the GI tract showed only limited overlap with the TRB repertoires found in blood.

The CDR3, from cysteine to phenylalanine, totals 11 residues. The CDR3 DNA has 33 bases and is translated from base 1. Per the germline V gene (reference sequence), SEHNR is the CDR1 and FQNEAQ is the CDR2. Deletion took 5 bases off V and 11 bases off J, with a span of 12 bases between the germline ends. Sequenced material: PBMCs. This receptor chain uses TRBV7-9 and TRBJ2-5, with a weak D call of TRBD2 (6 bases match). The origin of this receptor is a girl aged 5-17 years in good health, CMV-negative, and a related stem cell transplant donor. The CDR3 protein: CASSPWGGQYF. The DNA is TGTGCCAGCAGCCCTTGGGGAGGACAGTACTTC. With all but the CDR3 taken from the reference TRBV7-9 and TRBJ2-5 genes, the full variable domain is: DTGVSQNPRHKITKRGQNVTFRCDPISEHNRLYWYRQTLGQGPEFLTYFQNEAQLEKSRLLSDRFSAERPKGSFSTLEIQRTEQGDSAMYLCASSPWGGQYFGPGTRLLVL.